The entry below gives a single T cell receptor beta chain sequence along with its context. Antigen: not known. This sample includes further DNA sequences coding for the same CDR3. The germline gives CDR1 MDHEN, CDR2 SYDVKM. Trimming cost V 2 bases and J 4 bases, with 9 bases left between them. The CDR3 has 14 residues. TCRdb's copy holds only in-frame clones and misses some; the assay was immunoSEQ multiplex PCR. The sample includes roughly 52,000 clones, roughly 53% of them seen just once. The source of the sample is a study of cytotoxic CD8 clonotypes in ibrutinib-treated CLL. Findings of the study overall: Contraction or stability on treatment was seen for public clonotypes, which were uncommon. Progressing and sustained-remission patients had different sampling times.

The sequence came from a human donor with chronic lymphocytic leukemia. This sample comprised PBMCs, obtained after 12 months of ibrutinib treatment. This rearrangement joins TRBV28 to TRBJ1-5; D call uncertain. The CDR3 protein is CASSLGGRNQPQHF. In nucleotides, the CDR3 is TGTGCCAGCAGTTTAGGAGGGAGAAATCAGCCCCAGCATTTT. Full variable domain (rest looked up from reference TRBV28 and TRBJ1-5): DVKVTQSSRYLVKRTGEKVFLECVQDMDHENMFWYRQDPGLGLRLIYFSYDVKMKEKGDIPEGYSVSREKKERFSLILESASTNQTSMYLCASSLGGRNQPQHFGDGTRLSIL.